The clone carrying this T cell receptor beta chain turned up a few times. Its antigen remains unknown. The data stem from a study of cytomegalovirus exposure and HLA in healthy donors. V was cut by 4 bases and J by 3 bases, with 7 bases left in between. The CDR3 covers 13 residues. Germline V CDR1 and CDR2: SGHTA, FQGNSA. Vbeta (60) and Jbeta (13) primers were used in the PCR. The method was immunoSEQ multiplex PCR; TCRdb's version includes in-frame clones alone and lacks a portion of them. Counted here are about 94,000 clones, around 66% occurring once; the ten biggest clones make up roughly 3.9%. Study conclusions and caveats: Excluded were some V segments that proved indistinguishable, including TRBV6-2 and TRBV6-3. A later analysis linked 15,000 to 20,000 TCR beta sequences to HLA alleles at 0.05 false discovery rate. Reportedly, a later analysis found an Asian-associated ancestry cluster had fewer N-insertions than the approximately 640-donor mean. Presence/absence comparisons presumed near-even sequencing depth among donors.

The sequenced sample was PBMCs. This chain connects TRBV7-2 to TRBJ1-5; D call uncertain. The sequence was obtained from a man aged 25 to 40 in good health and CMV-seronegative. Here the CDR3 reads CASSSGVNQPQHF. CDR3 nucleotide sequence: TGTGCCAGCAGCTCCGGGGTCAATCAGCCCCAGCATTTT.